These T cell receptor beta chains were read from a single sample in a study of regulatory dendritic cells for organ transplantation. The data were produced by immunoSEQ multiplex PCR, yet TCRdb's version contains in-frame clones alone and is incomplete. The repertoire consists of a few thousand clones, with approximately 74% occurring once and the leading ten covering roughly 24%. Their antigen targets remain unknown. The material sequenced was memory CD8+ T cells from blood cultured with dendritic cells. Receptor source: a human donor in good health. The CDR3 runs from the conserved cysteine through the conserved F or W. D genes are given only for firm matches. The listing skips clone size in some rows; elsewhere it reads once, few, many or a size class.

d_gene: -; abundance: -; j_gene: TRBJ2-3; v_gene: TRBV6-5; CDR3nt: TGTGCCAGCAGTTACGTTTCCCTGACGAGGGAGGCGCAGTATTTT; CDR3aa: CASSYVSLTREAQYF
d_gene: -; abundance: large; j_gene: TRBJ2-7; v_gene: TRBV7-9; CDR3nt: TGTGCCAGCAGCGCCGGGAGAGCCTACGAGCAGTACTTC; CDR3aa: CASSAGRAYEQYF
d_gene: -; abundance: few; j_gene: TRBJ1-1; v_gene: TRBV5-8; CDR3nt: TGTGCCAGCAGCCCCAGGGTCGGGAACACTGAAGCTTTCTTT; CDR3aa: CASSPRVGNTEAFF
d_gene: -; abundance: -; j_gene: TRBJ2-7; v_gene: TRBV7-9; CDR3nt: TGTGCCAGCAGCTTAGCGAAGCAGGGTTACGAGCAGTACTTC; CDR3aa: CASSLAKQGYEQYF
d_gene: -; abundance: few; j_gene: TRBJ1-1; v_gene: TRBV7-8; CDR3nt: TGTGCCAGCAGCTTAACCCCCACAGGCAAGGGCTACATGAACACTGAAGCTTTCTTT; CDR3aa: CASSLTPTGKGYMNTEAFF
d_gene: -; abundance: few; j_gene: TRBJ2-3; v_gene: TRBV7-2; CDR3nt: TGTGCCAGCAGCTTAGCCACAGATACGCAGTATTTT; CDR3aa: CASSLATDTQYF
d_gene: TRBD1; abundance: -; j_gene: TRBJ1-2; v_gene: TRBV6-1; CDR3nt: TGTGCCAGCAGTTCGGGACAGCCTAGGTCGTATGGCTACACCTTC; CDR3aa: CASSSGQPRSYGYTF
d_gene: TRBD2; abundance: -; j_gene: TRBJ2-3; v_gene: TRBV28; CDR3nt: TGTGCCAGCAGCATCCCGACTAGCCTAACAGATACGCAGTATTTT; CDR3aa: CASSIPTSLTDTQYF
d_gene: TRBD2; abundance: -; j_gene: TRBJ2-5; v_gene: TRBV13; CDR3nt: TGTGCCAGCAGCTTAGCTCCGGGACTAGCGGGAGCCCCACAAGAGACCCAGTACTTC; CDR3aa: CASSLAPGLAGAPQETQYF
d_gene: -; abundance: -; j_gene: TRBJ1-5; v_gene: TRBV30; CDR3nt: TGTGCCTGGAGTTTCAGGGGAGTAAATCAGCCCCAGCATTTT; CDR3aa: CAWSFRGVNQPQHF
d_gene: TRBD1; abundance: large; j_gene: TRBJ2-7; v_gene: TRBV4-1; CDR3nt: TGCGCCAGCAGCCAAGTAGGGACAGGACCTTACGAGCAGTACTTC; CDR3aa: CASSQVGTGPYEQYF
d_gene: -; abundance: -; j_gene: TRBJ2-7; v_gene: TRBV6-1; CDR3nt: TGTGCCAGCAGTCCCAGGGGGGCATCCTACGAGCAGTACTTC; CDR3aa: CASSPRGASYEQYF
d_gene: -; abundance: -; j_gene: TRBJ2-7; v_gene: TRBV6-1; CDR3nt: TGTGCCAGCCTTTTCACAGGGGAGCAGTACTTC; CDR3aa: CASLFTGEQYF
d_gene: -; abundance: few; j_gene: TRBJ1-1; v_gene: TRBV15; CDR3nt: TGTGCCACCAGCAGAGTCCGAGACAGGATGAACACTGAAGCTTTCTTT; CDR3aa: CATSRVRDRMNTEAFF
d_gene: TRBD1; abundance: -; j_gene: TRBJ2-5; v_gene: TRBV30; CDR3nt: TGTGCCTGGAGTGTACCCAACAGGGGGCCCCAAGAGACCCAGTACTTC; CDR3aa: CAWSVPNRGPQETQYF
d_gene: -; abundance: -; j_gene: TRBJ1-2; v_gene: TRBV12-5; CDR3nt: TGTGCTAGTGGCCGGGGCTCGGATTTTCATGGCTACACCTTC; CDR3aa: CASGRGSDFHGYTF
d_gene: -; abundance: -; j_gene: TRBJ1-2; v_gene: TRBV11-2; CDR3nt: TGTGCCAGCAGTCACCACTATGGCTACACCTTC; CDR3aa: CASSHHYGYTF
d_gene: -; abundance: few; j_gene: TRBJ2-7; v_gene: TRBV7-9; CDR3nt: TGTGCCAGCAGCCAGGAAGCCGGAGAACGACCCTACGAGCAGTACTTC; CDR3aa: CASSQEAGERPYEQYF
d_gene: -; abundance: -; j_gene: TRBJ2-1; v_gene: TRBV11-2; CDR3nt: TGTGCCAGCAGCATACCAGGGGTATCCTACAATGAGCAGTTCTTC; CDR3aa: CASSIPGVSYNEQFF
d_gene: -; abundance: -; j_gene: TRBJ1-2; v_gene: TRBV10-3; CDR3nt: TGTGCCATCAGGGACCCCTATAGAGGAGGCTATGGCTACACCTTC; CDR3aa: CAIRDPYRGGYGYTF
d_gene: TRBD2; abundance: -; j_gene: TRBJ2-3; v_gene: TRBV7-8; CDR3nt: TGTGCCAGCAGCGTATTAGCGGGGGGTAGCACAGATACGCAGTATTTT; CDR3aa: CASSVLAGGSTDTQYF
d_gene: TRBD2; abundance: -; j_gene: TRBJ2-3; v_gene: TRBV6-1; CDR3nt: TGTGCCAGCAGTGGACTAGCGGGGGGCCCAGATACGCAGTATTTT; CDR3aa: CASSGLAGGPDTQYF
d_gene: -; abundance: -; j_gene: TRBJ1-2; v_gene: TRBV9; CDR3nt: TGTGCCAGCAGCGTAGATCGACAGCACTATGGCTACACCTTC; CDR3aa: CASSVDRQHYGYTF
d_gene: -; abundance: once; j_gene: TRBJ1-5; v_gene: TRBV9; CDR3nt: TGTGCCAGCAGCGTAACGGCAGGGGGCAATCAGCCCCAGCATTTT; CDR3aa: CASSVTAGGNQPQHF
d_gene: TRBD2; abundance: -; j_gene: TRBJ2-1; v_gene: TRBV6-4; CDR3nt: TGTGCCAGCAGTGACAGGCTAGCGGGCTACAATGAGCAGTTCTTC; CDR3aa: CASSDRLAGYNEQFF
d_gene: -; abundance: -; j_gene: TRBJ1-1; v_gene: TRBV6-5; CDR3nt: TGTGCCAGCACCACAAACACTGAAGCTTTCTTT; CDR3aa: CASTTNTEAFF
d_gene: -; abundance: -; j_gene: TRBJ2-3; v_gene: TRBV13; CDR3nt: TGTGCCAGCAGCCCCCTTGGGGGGGCGGTCGGCAGGGGCTACACAGATACGCAGTATTTT; CDR3aa: CASSPLGGAVGRGYTDTQYF
d_gene: TRBD2; abundance: -; j_gene: TRBJ2-3; v_gene: TRBV6-1; CDR3nt: TGTGCCAGCAGTGGACTAGCGGGAGGCACAGATACGCAGTATTTT; CDR3aa: CASSGLAGGTDTQYF
d_gene: TRBD1; abundance: -; j_gene: TRBJ2-7; v_gene: TRBV19; CDR3nt: TGTGCCAGTAGCCTGACAGGGCCGGGCTACGAGCAGTACTTC; CDR3aa: CASSLTGPGYEQYF
d_gene: -; abundance: -; j_gene: TRBJ1-3; v_gene: TRBV11-2; CDR3nt: TGTGCCAGCAGCTTCATCTCGTCGGACACCATATATTTT; CDR3aa: CASSFISSDTIYF
d_gene: -; abundance: few; j_gene: TRBJ2-1; v_gene: TRBV7-9; CDR3nt: TGTGCCAGCAGCTTAAACTATCCCCATGAGCAGTTCTTC; CDR3aa: CASSLNYPHEQFF
d_gene: -; abundance: few; j_gene: TRBJ2-7; v_gene: TRBV5-4; CDR3nt: TGTGCCAGCAGCTTGGACGGTCCCTACGAGCAGTACTTC; CDR3aa: CASSLDGPYEQYF
d_gene: -; abundance: -; j_gene: TRBJ2-7; v_gene: TRBV28; CDR3nt: TGTGCCAGCGCTTACCCACTAGCGTACATAGGGGGGTACGAGCAGTACTTC; CDR3aa: CASAYPLAYIGGYEQYF
d_gene: -; abundance: -; j_gene: TRBJ2-3; v_gene: TRBV6-1; CDR3nt: TGTGCCAGCAGTGAGGGCAGGGGCACAGATACGCAGTATTTT; CDR3aa: CASSEGRGTDTQYF
d_gene: -; abundance: -; j_gene: TRBJ1-4; v_gene: TRBV7-8; CDR3nt: TGTGCCAGCAGCTTAGTCACAGGCGATGAAAAACTGTTTTTT; CDR3aa: CASSLVTGDEKLFF
d_gene: TRBD2; abundance: once; j_gene: TRBJ2-5; v_gene: TRBV15; CDR3nt: TGTGCCACCAGCAGAGGGCGGGAGGGCCCTTTTCAGACCCAGTACTTC; CDR3aa: CATSRGREGPFQTQYF
d_gene: -; abundance: -; j_gene: TRBJ2-1; v_gene: TRBV11-1; CDR3nt: TGTGCCAGCGGTGGGGATTGGTCTGAGCAGTTCTTC; CDR3aa: CASGGDWSEQFF
d_gene: -; abundance: -; j_gene: TRBJ1-1; v_gene: TRBV7-9; CDR3nt: TGTGCCAGCAGCCTGCCAGGGGACGCTTTCTTT; CDR3aa: CASSLPGDAFF
d_gene: -; abundance: -; j_gene: TRBJ2-1; v_gene: TRBV19; CDR3nt: TGTGCCAGTAGTATCTTATATGGGGGGTTTGGGGGCTCCTACAATGAGCAGTTCTTC; CDR3aa: CASSILYGGFGGSYNEQFF
d_gene: -; abundance: few; j_gene: TRBJ1-1; v_gene: TRBV6-1; CDR3nt: TGTGCCAGCAGCGAAAATGAAGTCAGGGAAGCTTTCTTT; CDR3aa: CASSENEVREAFF
d_gene: -; abundance: -; j_gene: TRBJ2-2; v_gene: TRBV4-2; CDR3nt: TGTGCCAGCAGCCTAGAGAGGGGGACCGGGGAGCTGTTTTTT; CDR3aa: CASSLERGTGELFF